This T cell receptor beta chain was identified during a study of molecular identifiers for immune sequencing clone quantification. Study-level information: For replicates, RNA isolated from about 20,000 or 100,000 naive CD8 cells was divided into five portions, of which four were sequenced.

Turning to this clonotype: The target antigen is unknown.

TCRdb re-called the PCR reads through MiXCR, storing one row per CDR3 protein. Among under 350,000 distinct CDR3 sequences, 24% were seen once, and the ten largest hold about 0.73%. Naive CD8 T cell sorting was performed on the CD8+CD4-CCR7+CD45RA+ phenotype. The CDR3 runs to 17 residues. Trimming stripped 4 bases from V and 4 bases from J, with 22 bases between. Germline V gene lookup returns CDR1 MNHEY and CDR2 SVGAGI. General study findings and limits: In naive cells, under 1% of molecules belonged to clones above 20 RNA copies, against over 99% in effector cells.

The J gene is TRBJ1-2, the V gene TRBV6-5; D is perhaps TRBD1 (5 bases). The material sequenced was naive CD8+ T cells from blood, with Jurkat cell RNA spiked in. Subset given: FACS-sorted CD8+CD4-CCR7+CD45RA+ naive T cells. The receptor's source is a human donor in good health. Some libraries in this study had Jurkat cell RNA spiked in. CDR3 sequence (DNA): TGTGCCAGCAGTTCAGGCCACGGGAGGGGACTCGTCTATGGCTACACCTTC. Residues: CASSSGHGRGLVYGYTF.